This T cell receptor beta chain was sequenced during a study of T cells expressing NK-cell markers. Across the whole study: It was sorted CD3+CD56+NKG2C+, CD3+CD56+NKG2C- and CD3+CD56-NKG2C+ T cells that supplied the TCR beta repertoires.

Findings of the study overall: Each of a handful of donors carried dominant NKG2C+ clonotypes accounting for about 1.0-7.0% of CD8+ T cells.

It was by 5'RACE template switching with UMIs that TCR beta cDNA was made. TCRdb reprocessed the 5' RACE reads and reports one entry per CDR3 protein, with no DNA. In total, the table holds over 150,000 distinct CDR3 sequences. The CDR3 length is 14 residues. Germline-derived CDR1 and CDR2 are SGHVT and SQSDAQ. Regarding this clonotype: Its antigen remains unidentified.

This TCR came from a man aged 18-75 years in good health. Sequences were obtained from blood T cells: a sorted CD56 or NKG2C T cell subset, CD4+ or CD8+ T cells, or bulk PBMC T cells (not recorded which). V is TRBV7-4 and J is TRBJ2-5; there is no DNA to check the TCRdb D call of TRBD2. CDR3 in amino acids: CASSLERKQETQYF. The full variable domain, with the rest looked up from reference TRBV7-4 and TRBJ2-5, is GAGVSQSPRYKVAKRGRDVALRCDSISGHVTLYWYRQTLGQGSEVLTYSQSDAQRDKSGRPSGRFSAERPERSVSTLKIQRTEQGDSAVYLCASSLERKQETQYFGPGTRLLVL.